The entry below gives a single T cell receptor (beta chain) sequence along with its context. No antigen is known for it. This CDR3 is 19 amino acids long. Germline V gives CDR1 MNHEY, CDR2 SMNVEV (reference sequence). The germline V and J ends were trimmed by 3 bases and 0 bases, with 18 bases remaining between them. The data belong to a study of beta chain features in type 1 diabetes. At the level of the study: Analysis included 95 million to 140 million sorted cells drawn from all samples. Study findings and constraints: VDJ junctions from type 1 diabetes patients carried fewer insertions and larger deletions. For patients, the naive, central memory and Treg TCRB repertoires appeared more alike than for healthy donors. Shortening of TCRB CDR3s, moderate but significant, appeared in all four CD4+ subsets of Type 1 diabetes patients.

All of the isolated RNA was reverse transcribed, so expressed TCRB transcripts were sequenced. Sequencing used immunoSEQ multiplex PCR; TCRdb keeps in-frame clones, though not all of them. The table lists hundreds of thousands of clones, around a sixth of them singletons. The clonotype was recovered from a woman under 30 in good health. V and J are TRBV27 and TRBJ2-6; tentatively, D is TRBD1 (5 bases). Material for sequencing was naive CD4+ T cells from blood. The CDR3 DNA sequence: TGTGCCAGCAGTTTTAGGAACAGGCACCACGGCTCTGGGGCCAACGTCCTGACTTTC. Translating it yields CASSFRNRHHGSGANVLTF. The variable domain in full, completed from reference TRBV27 and TRBJ2-6, reads EAQVTQNPRYLITVTGKKLTVTCSQNMNHEYMSWYRQDPGLGLRQIYYSMNVEVTDKGDVPEGYKVSRKEKRNFPLILESPSPNQTSLYFCASSFRNRHHGSGANVLTFGAGSRLTVL.